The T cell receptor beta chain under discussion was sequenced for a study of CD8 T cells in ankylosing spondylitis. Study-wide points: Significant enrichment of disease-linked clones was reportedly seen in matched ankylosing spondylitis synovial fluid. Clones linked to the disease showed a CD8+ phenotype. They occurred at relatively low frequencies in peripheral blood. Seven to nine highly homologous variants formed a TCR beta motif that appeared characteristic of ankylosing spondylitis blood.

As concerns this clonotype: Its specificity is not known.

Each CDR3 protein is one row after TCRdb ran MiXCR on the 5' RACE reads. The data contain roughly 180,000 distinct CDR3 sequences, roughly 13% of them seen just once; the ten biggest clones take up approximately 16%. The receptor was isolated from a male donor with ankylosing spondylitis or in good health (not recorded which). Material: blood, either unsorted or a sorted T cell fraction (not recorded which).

The CDR3 sequence: CASNDNTEAFF. The CDR3 nucleotides are TGTGCCAGCAACGATAACACTGAAGCTTTCTTT. The genes are TRBV2 and TRBJ1-1; D remains unclear. The length of the CDR3 is 11 residues. Between the trimmed V and J ends, which lost 7 bases and 2 bases, there was a span of 5 bases. Germline assignment: CDR1 SNHLY and CDR2 FYNNEI.